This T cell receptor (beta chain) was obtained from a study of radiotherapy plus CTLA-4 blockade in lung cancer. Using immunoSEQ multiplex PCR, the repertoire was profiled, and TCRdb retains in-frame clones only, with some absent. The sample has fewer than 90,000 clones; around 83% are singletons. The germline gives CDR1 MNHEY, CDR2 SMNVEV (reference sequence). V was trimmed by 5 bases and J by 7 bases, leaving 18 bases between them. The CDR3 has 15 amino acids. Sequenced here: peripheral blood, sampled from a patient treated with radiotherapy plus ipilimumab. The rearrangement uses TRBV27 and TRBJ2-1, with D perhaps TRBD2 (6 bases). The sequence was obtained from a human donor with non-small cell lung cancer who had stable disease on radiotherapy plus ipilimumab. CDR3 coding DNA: TGTGCCAGCAGTCAGTGGGGAGGCCGGGGGAATGAGCAGTTCTTC. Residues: CASSQWGGRGNEQFF.